The 17 T cell receptor beta chains presented below share a single source sample, sequenced in a study of T cell repertoires in cytomegalovirus infection. From the reads, TCRdb called clonotypes with MiXCR, one entry per CDR3 protein. The sample carries tens of thousands of distinct CDR3 sequences, about a fifth recorded once. The antigens of these receptors remain unknown. This material consisted of CD8+ T cells from cultured PBMCs, taken from culture after CMV antigen stimulation. The receptors originated from a human donor in good health (CMV status not recorded). Some clones in this sample may be carry-over from other donors' samples.

This clonotype has more than one count but fewer than ten. The chain links TRBV7-9 to TRBJ1-1, with TRBD1 matching 8 bases. This CDR3 has 16 residues. The trim removed 3 bases at V and 4 bases at J, leaving 10 bases unmatched. The germline V gene has CDR1 SEHNR and CDR2 FQNEAQ (reference sequence). Here the CDR3 reads CASSFATGGVGTEAFF. The CDR3 DNA sequence: TGTGCCAGCAGCTTTGCAACAGGGGGGGTAGGCACTGAAGCTTTCTTT.

This clonotype was detected a few times. The chain has TRBV12-3 or TRBV12-4 and TRBJ1-6; unclear D gene. The CDR3 extends over 9 amino acids. V lost 4 bases and J 13 bases, leaving 2 bases between the germline ends. CDR3 in amino acids: CASSSPLHF. The CDR3 region has the DNA TGTGCCAGCAGTTCCCCCCTCCACTTT.

This sequence joins TRBV6-2 or TRBV6-3 and TRBJ2-5; 11 bases agree with TRBD2. This CDR3 comprises 15 residues. J was trimmed by 1 base and V by 4 bases; bases with no gene match: 2. CDR1 MNHEY and CDR2 SVGEGT come from the germline V gene. The CDR3 loop is CASSWTSGFQETQYF. As DNA, the CDR3 is TGTGCCAGCAGTTGGACTAGCGGGTTCCAAGAGACCCAGTACTTC.

The CDR3 nucleotides are TGCAGTGCTAGTGGGACTAGCGGGAGCTCCTACGAGCAGTACTTC. It encodes CSASGTSGSSYEQYF. V is TRBV20-1 and J is TRBJ2-7; 14 positions match TRBD2. The CDR3 sequence is 15 residues long. Per the germline V gene, CDR1 is DFQATT and CDR2 is SNEGSKA (reference sequence). Trimming took 3 bases from V and 0 from J; bases not matched to a gene: 1.

This clonotype was seen a few times. The V and J genes are TRBV19 and TRBJ1-5; D is ambiguous. The ends were cut back, 6 bases at V and 7 bases at J, with 16 bases in the middle. This CDR3 is built from 14 residues. Germline CDR1 and CDR2: LNHDA and SQIVND (reference sequence). CDR3 nucleotides: TGTGCCAGTAGCCTCCCGTCCGGCGCCCAGCCCCAGCATTTT. It translates to CASSLPSGAQPQHF.

This chain joins TRBV6-2 or TRBV6-3 and TRBJ1-1, with a weak D call TRBD1 (5 bases). Germline V gene sequence: CDR1 MNHEY, CDR2 SVGEGT. Between the trimmed V and J ends, which lost 5 bases and 0 bases, there was a span of 16 bases. The CDR3 is 16 amino acids. Here the CDR3 DNA reads TGTGCCAGCAGTGACTTGCGACAGAGTATGAACACTGAAGCTTTCTTT. Amino acids: CASSDLRQSMNTEAFF.

The rearrangement uses TRBV6-2 or TRBV6-3 and TRBJ1-6, with TRBD1 matching over 7 bases. The CDR3 has 17 residues. The J segment lost 8 bases and the V segment lost 5 bases, leaving 15 bases of the junction unmatched. CDR1 is MNHEY, CDR2 SVGEGT, per germline. The CDR3 nucleotides read TGTGCCAGCAGTCACCTAGGACAGGCCCGTATCGATTCACCCCTCCACTTT. It encodes CASSHLGQARIDSPLHF.

J is TRBJ2-7 and V is TRBV20-1; no definite D call. The CDR3 spans 13 residues. Between the trimmed V and J ends, which lost 0 bases and 4 bases, there was a span of 10 bases. Germline CDR1 is DFQATT and CDR2 is SNEGSKA (reference sequence). This CDR3 is CSARDRVGYEQYF. The CDR3 bases are TGCAGTGCTAGAGATCGTGTGGGGTACGAGCAGTACTTC.

The J gene is TRBJ1-2, the V gene TRBV7-3; TRBD1 matches at 9 bases. The V gene's germline CDR1 is SGHTA and CDR2 FQGTGA. J lost 2 bases, V lost 0 bases, and 10 bases had no gene match. CDR3 length equals 18 residues. CDR3 protein: CASSLTPLDRGGNYGYTF. DNA of the CDR3: TGTGCCAGCAGCTTAACCCCTTTGGACAGGGGTGGGAACTATGGCTACACCTTC.

The genes are TRBV12-3 or TRBV12-4 and TRBJ2-1; 7 bases match TRBD1. CDR3 length: 18 amino acids. Trimming removed 1 base from V and 2 bases from J; junction bases left unmatched: 11. CDR3 amino acids: CASSLGHFDRATYNEQFF. CDR3 bases: TGTGCCAGCAGTTTAGGCCACTTTGACAGGGCTACCTACAATGAGCAGTTCTTC.

The chain combines TRBV7-6 with TRBJ1-1, with TRBD1 matching 8 bases. CDR1 and CDR2 from the germline V gene are SGHVS and FNYEAQ. This CDR3 has 16 residues. The J segment lost 1 base and the V segment lost 7 bases, leaving 11 bases of the junction unmatched. CDR3 residues: CASTPLTGTGNTEAFF. CDR3 coding DNA: TGTGCCAGCACCCCTCTCACCGGGACAGGGAACACTGAAGCTTTCTTT. Combining the CDR3 with reference TRBV7-6 and TRBJ1-1 gives the whole variable domain GAGVSQSPRYKVTKRGQDVALRCDPISGHVSLYWYRQALGQGPEFLTYFNYEAQQDKSGLPNDRFSAERPEGSISTLTIQRTEQRDSAMYRCASTPLTGTGNTEAFFGQGTRLTVV.

This clonotype was picked up a small number of times. The rearrangement links TRBV12-3 or TRBV12-4 to TRBJ1-2, with a weak D call TRBD1 (5 bases). CDR3 length: 13 residues. V was clipped by 1 base and J by 4 bases, with 7 bases between them. CDR3 loop: CASSLGTTYGYTF. CDR3 nucleotide sequence: TGTGCCAGCAGTTTAGGGACAACCTATGGCTACACCTTC.

V is TRBV10-2 and J is TRBJ1-1; 7 positions match TRBD1. Germline CDR1 WSHSY, CDR2 SAAADI. J lost 2 bases, V lost 2 bases, and 8 bases had no gene match. CDR3 length: 16 amino acids. The CDR3 DNA sequence: TGCGCCAGCAGTGAGCCTAACAGGGGAAGAAACACTGAAGCTTTCTTT. The encoded protein is CASSEPNRGRNTEAFF.

The chain employs TRBV7-2 and TRBJ1-2; no firm D call. The V gene's germline CDR1 is SGHTA and CDR2 FQGNSA. The V gene lost 0 bases and the J gene lost 4 bases, with 6 bases spanning the gap. This CDR3 has 13 amino acids. The CDR3: CASSLAQSYGYTF. The CDR3 bases are TGTGCCAGCAGCTTAGCGCAGAGCTATGGCTACACCTTC. Variable domain in full (rest from reference TRBV7-2 and TRBJ1-2): GAGVSQSPSNKVTEKGKDVELRCDPISGHTALYWYRQSLGQGLEFLIYFQGNSAPDKSGLPSDRFSAERTGGSVSTLTIQRTQQEDSAVYLCASSLAQSYGYTFGSGTRLTVV.

This clonotype was detected only a few times. The V and J genes are TRBV20-1 and TRBJ2-1, with TRBD2 identical over 14 bases. J was trimmed by 6 bases and V by 0 bases; bases with no gene match: 7. The germline V gene has CDR1 DFQATT and CDR2 SNEGSKA (reference sequence). The CDR3 has 17 amino acids. The CDR3 reads CSARDRGLAGAVNEQFF. CDR3 sequence (DNA): TGCAGTGCTAGAGATAGGGGACTAGCGGGAGCGGTCAATGAGCAGTTCTTC.

The chain employs TRBV6-1 and TRBJ2-1; a weak D match, TRBD2 (5 bases). This CDR3 is built from 14 residues. The germline gives CDR1 MNHNS, CDR2 SASEGT. V lost 1 base to trimming and J lost 6 bases, with 10 bases between them. CDR3 sequence (DNA): TGTGCCAGCAGTGAAGTAGGGAGCCCCAATGAGCAGTTCTTC. It codes for CASSEVGSPNEQFF.

This chain connects TRBV7-8 to TRBJ2-6; D remains ambiguous. CDR1 and CDR2 from the germline V gene are SGHVS and FQNEAQ. V was clipped by 1 base and J by 4 bases, with 14 bases between them. The CDR3 runs 17 residues. CDR3 in DNA: TGTGCCAGCAGCTTAGTTCCCAACGGCCCCGGGGCCAACGTCCTGACTTTC. This gives the protein CASSLVPNGPGANVLTF.